The 11 T cell receptor beta chains reported below all come from one sample, sequenced in a study of regulatory and conventional T cells in RAG deficiency. This table comes from immunoSEQ multiplex PCR, and its TCRdb copy is limited to in-frame clones, with some not included. Here the sample spans tens of thousands of clones, approximately 96% being singletons. The sorted conventional CD4+ T cells were CD25-low and CD127-high, with genomic DNA sequenced. The sample was also reused in another study, on regulatory T cells. Per that study: Amplification used 52 TRBV primers and 13 TRBJ primers.

Sample: CD25- CD4+ T cells sorted from blood. These receptor sequences come from a human donor in good health.

The gene calls are TRBV5-1 and TRBJ2-5; D perhaps matches TRBD1 (5 bases). V was pared by 0 bases and J by 5 bases, with 20 bases between. CDR1 SGHRS and CDR2 YFSETQ come from the germline V gene. The length of the CDR3 is 17 residues. The CDR3 region has the DNA TGCGCCAGCAGCTTGGGGGGCTCCCAGGGTAAGGGGGAGACCCAGTACTTC. Its translation: CASSLGGSQGKGETQYF.

The chain carries TRBV27 and TRBJ1-1, with no clear D. Germline CDR1 and CDR2: MNHEY and SMNVEV (reference sequence). Trimming took 4 bases from V and 1 from J, leaving 13 bases between them. The CDR3 extends over 15 amino acids. Written as DNA, the CDR3 is TGTGCCAGCAGTTCTCTTCAGGTGACGAACACTGAAGCTTTCTTT. Protein: CASSSLQVTNTEAFF.

The V gene is TRBV25-1, the J gene TRBJ2-7, with 7 bases aligning to TRBD1. This CDR3 is built from 14 residues. Germline loops: CDR1 MGHDK, CDR2 SYGVNS. V lost 7 bases, J lost 7 bases, and 13 bases stayed unmatched. The CDR3 loop is CASTGMTGLREQYF. CDR3 sequence (DNA): TGTGCCAGCACCGGAATGACAGGGCTTAGGGAGCAGTACTTC.

V gene TRBV11-2 combines with J gene TRBJ1-3, with D perhaps TRBD1 (5 bases). CDR3 size: 14 residues. From germline, CDR1 is SGHAT and CDR2 FQNNGV. Trimming removed 3 bases at V and 1 base at J, with 7 bases between. The CDR3 spells CASSLTASGNTIYF. CDR3 DNA sequence: TGTGCCAGCAGCTTGACAGCTTCTGGAAACACCATATATTTT.

This chain links TRBV14 with TRBJ1-4, with no clear D. The CDR3 spans 17 residues. V shed 0 bases and J shed 7 bases, with 18 bases lying between them. Germline V gene sequence: CDR1 SGHDN, CDR2 FVKESK. The CDR3 reads CASSQDRFSGFAEKLFF. CDR3 nucleotide sequence: TGTGCCAGCAGCCAAGATCGATTCTCGGGGTTTGCTGAAAAACTGTTTTTT.

The V gene is TRBV10-3, the J gene TRBJ1-5, with a tentative D call TRBD1 (6 bases). The CDR3 runs 13 residues. Germline lookup yields CDR1 ENHRY and CDR2 SYGVKD. CDR3 bases: TGTGGCTCCAACGGGGACATCAATCAGCCCCAGCATTTT. It translates to CGSNGDINQPQHF.

V is TRBV6-4 and J is TRBJ2-3, with D maybe TRBD2 (7 bases). The CDR3 length is 15 residues. Trimming stripped 0 bases from V and 5 bases from J, with 12 bases between. In germline, CDR1 is MRHNA, CDR2 SNTAGT. DNA for the CDR3: TGTGCCAGCAGTGACTCCTCGGGGGGCCGAGATACGCAGTATTTT. Translation: CASSDSSGGRDTQYF.

The V call is TRBV6-5, the J call TRBJ1-4, with 8 nucleotides matching TRBD1. Germline V gene lookup returns CDR1 MNHEY and CDR2 SVGAGI. The J segment lost 7 bases and the V segment lost 6 bases, leaving 7 bases of the junction unmatched. The CDR3 covers 14 residues. The CDR3 DNA is TGTGCCAGCAGGTCACAGGGGGTGTCTGAAAAACTGTTTTTT. Its translation: CASRSQGVSEKLFF.

The J gene is TRBJ2-4, the V gene TRBV10-3, with D hard to call. The CDR3 is 16 amino acids. V was trimmed by 0 bases and J by 0 bases, leaving 9 bases between them. Germline loops: CDR1 ENHRY, CDR2 SYGVKD. The DNA for the CDR3 is TGTGCCATCAGTGAGTCTAGCCTGATAGCCAAAAACATTCAGTACTTC. Translating gives CAISESSLIAKNIQYF.

The CDR3 here is CASSEGTLSNEKLFF. The CDR3 region has the DNA TGTGCCAGCAGCGAAGGTACGCTGAGTAATGAAAAACTGTTTTTT. The rearrangement uses TRBV21-1 and TRBJ1-4. TRBV21-1 is shown as a pseudogene. The CDR3 runs 15 residues.

The V gene is TRBV5-8, the J gene TRBJ1-1; D is perhaps TRBD1 (5 bases). This CDR3 contains 14 residues. CDR1 is SGHTS and CDR2 is YDEGEE in the germline V gene. Trimming stripped 0 bases from V and 9 bases from J, with 15 bases between. The CDR3 DNA follows: TGTGCCAGCAGCTTGGCTTTCTACGACAGAAAAGCTTTCTTT. It specifies CASSLAFYDRKAFF.